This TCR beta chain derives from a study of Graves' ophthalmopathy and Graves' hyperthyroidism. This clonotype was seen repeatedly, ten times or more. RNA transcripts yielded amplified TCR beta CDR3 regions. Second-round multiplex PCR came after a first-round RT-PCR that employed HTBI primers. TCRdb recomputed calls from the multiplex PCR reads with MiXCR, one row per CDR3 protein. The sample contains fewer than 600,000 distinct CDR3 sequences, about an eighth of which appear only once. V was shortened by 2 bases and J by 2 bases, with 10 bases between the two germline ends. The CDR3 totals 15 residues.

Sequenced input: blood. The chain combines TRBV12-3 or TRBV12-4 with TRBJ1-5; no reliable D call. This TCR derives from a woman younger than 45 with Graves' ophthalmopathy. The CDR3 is CASSLPGSGNQPQHF. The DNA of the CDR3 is TGTGCCAGCAGTTTACCCGGATCGGGCAATCAGCCCCAGCATTTT.